This TCR beta chain was captured in a study of CXCR3-negative and CXCR3-positive naive CD8 T cells. Findings of the study overall: Similar TRBV-TRBJ usage was seen in naive cells (both CXCR3-negative and CXCR3-positive), but memory cells differed. Researchers report that CXCR3-positive naive cells carry more hydrophobic TRB CDR3s than CXCR3-negative naive cells.

Germline lookup yields CDR1 SGHTA and CDR2 FQGNSA. The CDR3 has 13 residues. The libraries of TRB cDNA were prepared using 5' RACE with UMI labels. For each CDR3 protein, TCRdb gives one entry from its re-call of the 5' RACE reads, without DNA. The sample table includes over 70,000 distinct CDR3 sequences. Naive CD8+ T cells carried a CD45RO-CCR7+CD27+CD95- phenotype. Worth noting for this clonotype: Its antigen is not identified.

This clonotype was sampled from a human donor in good health. Some clones in this sample may be carry-over from other donors' samples. This sequence joins TRBV7-2 and TRBJ1-1. Source material: naive CXCR3- CD8+ T cells from blood. Sample subset: CD45RO-CCR7+CD27+CD95- naive CD8+ T cells lacking CXCR3 (TNR3-). This CDR3 reads CASSWESRAEAFF.